This TCR beta chain originates from a study of regulatory T cells in long-lasting Graves disease. Germline CDR1 and CDR2: SQVTM and ANQGSEA. This CDR3 spans 14 amino acids. V shed 4 bases and J 2 bases; nucleotides not matched to a gene: 6. Time point here: newly diagnosed GD, antithyroid drugs for less than 3 months. The TCR library used RNA extracted from PBMCs. Ten or more counts support this clonotype. For TCR beta, libraries came from iRepertoire HTBI primers and Arm-PCR of CDR3 regions. TCRdb itself ran the multiplex PCR reads through MiXCR, one entry per CDR3 protein. The data contain roughly 500,000 distinct CDR3 sequences, 12% of them singletons. The sample was also reused in another study, on T cells in Graves' hyperthyroidism and ophthalmopathy.

This chain uses TRBV29-1 with TRBJ2-7; TRBD1 matches at 9 bases. This sample comprised peripheral blood mononuclear cells (PBMCs), obtained at new diagnosis, from a patient treated with antithyroid drugs. This clonotype was sampled from a woman aged 25 to 39 with Graves disease. The CDR3 nucleotides read TGCAGCGTTGTACCCGACAGGGGGACCTACGAGCAGTACTTC. Amino acid sequence: CSVVPDRGTYEQYF.